The 32 T cell receptor beta chains below come from one sample, sequenced in a study of T-cell memory formation after mild COVID-19. TCRdb re-called the 5' RACE reads through MiXCR, storing one row per CDR3 protein. The sample includes 470,000 or so distinct CDR3 sequences, approximately 25% of them seen just once. Input material: PBMCs or a T cell subset sorted from them (not recorded which). These receptors were taken from an adult woman who had mild COVID-19 (a few samples of this study predate the infection). Cell type and time point are not known.

V gene TRBV10-3 combines with J gene TRBJ2-6; 9 bases match TRBD1. V shed 10 bases and J 0 bases; nucleotides not matched to a gene: 7. The CDR3 runs to 16 residues. Germline-derived CDR1 and CDR2 are ENHRY and SYGVKD. In nucleotides, the CDR3 is TGTGCCACCCTCGGGACAGGGCGCTCTGGGGCCAACGTCCTGACTTTC. Its translation is CATLGTGRSGANVLTF.

Only a few counts were recorded for this clonotype. The chain joins TRBV14 to TRBJ1-1, with D perhaps matching TRBD1 (6 bases). The CDR3 has 14 amino acids. Germline CDR1 and CDR2: SGHDN and FVKESK. The V end was cut by 4 bases, the J end by 2 bases, with 11 bases between. CDR3 DNA sequence: TGTGCCAGCAGCCGAGGGGGGTTCAACACTGAAGCTTTCTTT. It encodes CASSRGGFNTEAFF.

This clonotype was observed a few times. The V call is TRBV30, the J call TRBJ1-5, with D possibly TRBD1 on 5 matching bases. CDR1 is GTSNPN and CDR2 is SVGIG in the germline V gene (reference sequence). V was cut by 0 bases and J by 2 bases, with 20 bases left in between. The CDR3 has 18 amino acids. CDR3 residues: CAWSVQRYRGKGNQPQHF. CDR3 DNA sequence: TGTGCCTGGAGTGTACAAAGATATAGGGGTAAGGGCAATCAGCCCCAGCATTTT.

This clonotype has a handful of counts. The gene calls are TRBV12-3 or TRBV12-4 and TRBJ1-3; D uncertain. The V and J ends lost 3 bases and 0 bases respectively, with 21 bases between them. The CDR3 is 19 residues long. CDR3 in DNA: TGTGCCAGCAGTTTTTCCACATATCGAATCGAGGACTCTGGAAACACCATATATTTT. Encoded protein: CASSFSTYRIEDSGNTIYF.

This chain connects TRBV7-9 to TRBJ2-2; D is possibly TRBD2 (5 bases). V gave up 4 bases and J gave up 8 bases, with 17 bases separating them. This CDR3 is built from 15 residues. Germline values: CDR1 SEHNR, CDR2 FQNEAQ (reference sequence). The CDR3 DNA follows: TGTGCCAGCAGCTCCTGGGAGCCCGTTGGGGGGGAGCTGTTTTTT. Its protein is CASSSWEPVGGELFF.

This clonotype occurred a few times. The genes are TRBV12-3 or TRBV12-4 and TRBJ2-3; the match to TRBD2 covers 13 bases. CDR3 length equals 18 residues. Unmatched junction bases numbered 9, after V lost 6 bases and J lost 0 bases. This CDR3 is CASSSRWTSGGSTDTQYF. CDR3 bases: TGTGCCAGCAGCTCACGCTGGACTAGCGGGGGCAGCACAGATACGCAGTATTTT.

This clonotype appeared a few times. The chain joins TRBV5-5 to TRBJ1-5; 7 bases fit TRBD1. The CDR3 has 16 residues. Germline lookup yields CDR1 SGHKS and CDR2 YYEKEE (reference sequence). Germline trimming cut 3 bases from V and 7 bases from J; bases unmatched to any gene: 13. DNA for the CDR3: TGTGCCAGCAGCTACAGCCCACGTAGGGGGCACCAGCCCCAGCATTTT. Amino acid sequence: CASSYSPRRGHQPQHF.

CDR3 region: CASSYSKQGNSPLHF. DNA for the CDR3: TGTGCCAGCAGTTACTCGAAGCAGGGGAATTCACCCCTCCACTTT. The V gene is TRBV6-5, the J gene TRBJ1-6; weak D call: TRBD1 (6 bases). The CDR3 contains 15 residues. V was cut by 0 bases and J by 7 bases, with 10 bases left in between. The germline CDR1 and CDR2 sequences are MNHEY and SVGAGI.

The V call is TRBV12-3 or TRBV12-4, the J call TRBJ1-2; perhaps TRBD1 as D (6 bases). The CDR3 runs 14 residues. V lost 8 bases and J lost 1, with 14 bases in between. The CDR3 bases are TGTGCCAGCGCAAAGTCGGACAGTAACTATGGCTACACCTTC. Translation gives CASAKSDSNYGYTF.

CDR3 in DNA: TGTGCCACCAGCAGAGGGAAAGGGGAGGGCAATCAGCCCCAGCATTTT. Its translation is CATSRGKGEGNQPQHF. The gene calls are TRBV15 and TRBJ1-5; D may be TRBD1 (5 bases). The CDR3 spans 16 residues. Germline assignment: CDR1 LNHNV and CDR2 YYDKDF (reference sequence). Trimming cost V 1 base and J 2 bases, with 12 bases left between them.

This rearrangement joins TRBV6-1 to TRBJ2-2; 8 bases map to TRBD2. The V and J ends lost 6 bases and 7 bases, in that order; junction bases with no gene match: 7. Germline CDR1 reads MNHNS; CDR2 reads SASEGT. The CDR3 sequence is 14 residues long. The CDR3 DNA follows: TGTGCCAGCAGATCCGAACTAGCGGTCGGGGAGCTGTTTTTT. It yields the protein CASRSELAVGELFF.

This clonotype came up many times. The CDR3 loop is CASSPTPGREGYTF. The CDR3 coding sequence is TGTGCCAGCAGTCCCACACCAGGGAGAGAAGGCTACACCTTC. The chain is built from TRBV27 and TRBJ1-2, with a tentative D call TRBD1 (5 bases). V was cut by 5 bases and J by 8 bases, with 18 bases left in between. The germline gives CDR1 MNHEY, CDR2 SMNVEV (reference sequence). The CDR3 contains 14 residues.

This clonotype came up a few times. The rearrangement links TRBV15 to TRBJ2-6; no definite D call. This CDR3 is 15 amino acids long. In germline, CDR1 is LNHNV, CDR2 YYDKDF (reference sequence). Trimming removed 0 bases from V and 0 bases from J, with 3 bases in between. The CDR3 spells CATSRDHSGANVLTF. The CDR3 nucleotides read TGTGCCACCAGCAGAGACCACTCTGGGGCCAACGTCCTGACTTTC. Based on the CDR3 plus reference TRBV15 and TRBJ2-6, the full variable domain is DAMVIQNPRYQVTQFGKPVTLSCSQTLNHNVMYWYQQKSSQAPKLLFHYYDKDFNNEADTPDNFQSRRPNTSFCFLDIRSPGLGDTAMYLCATSRDHSGANVLTFGAGSRLTVL.

The chain employs TRBV4-1 and TRBJ1-1; D is uncertain. The CDR3 runs to 14 residues. From germline, CDR1 is MGHRA and CDR2 YSYEKL. V lost 1 base, J lost 4 bases, and 10 bases lay in between. The CDR3 nucleotides are TGCGCCAGCAGCCAAGTCGCCGAAGTCACTGAAGCTTTCTTT. Amino acids: CASSQVAEVTEAFF.

This rearrangement joins TRBV12-3 or TRBV12-4 to TRBJ2-7; D is possibly TRBD2 (5 bases). Between the trimmed V and J ends, which lost 6 bases and 2 bases, there was a span of 20 bases. CDR3 length equals 16 residues. The CDR3 DNA is TGTGCCAGCAGCCCATCGGGATCCCCCCGAACCTACGAGCAGTACTTC. Its translation: CASSPSGSPRTYEQYF.

V is TRBV30 and J is TRBJ1-4; TRBD1 matches at 9 bases. The CDR3 has 14 residues. V trimming: 3 bases; J trimming: 8 bases; junction bases outside the gene matches: 7. CDR1 and CDR2 (germline): GTSNPN, SVGIG (reference sequence). The chain's CDR3 is CAWSRGQGREKLFF. In DNA form, the CDR3 reads TGTGCCTGGAGCAGAGGACAGGGGAGAGAAAAACTGTTTTTT. The variable domain in full, completed from reference TRBV30 and TRBJ1-4, reads SQTIHQWPATLVQPVGSPLSLECTVEGTSNPNLYWYRQAAGRGLQLLFYSVGIGQISSEVPQNLSASRPQDRQFILSSKKLLLSDSGFYLCAWSRGQGREKLFFGSGTQLSVL.

This clonotype was counted only a few times. The chain recombines TRBV20-1 with TRBJ1-4; TRBD1 aligns across 8 bases. There are 14 residues in the CDR3. The junction had 10 bases not matched to a gene; V was cut back by 5 bases and J by 8 bases. Germline values: CDR1 DFQATT, CDR2 SNEGSKA (reference sequence). CDR3 nucleotides: TGCAGTGCTCCCTCGACAGGGGAGGGGGAAAAACTGTTTTTT. Amino acid sequence: CSAPSTGEGEKLFF.

There are a few counts of this clonotype. This rearrangement joins TRBV5-1 to TRBJ1-2; D remains unclear. The V end was cut by 0 bases, the J end by 14 bases, with 17 bases between. The length of the CDR3 is 13 residues. Germline V CDR1 and CDR2: SGHRS, YFSETQ. CDR3 residues: CASSLERLLLKTF. The CDR3 DNA sequence: TGCGCCAGCAGCTTGGAGAGGTTGCTGCTAAAGACCTTC.

In this sample, this clonotype turned up a few times. The chain links TRBV6-2 or TRBV6-3 to TRBJ1-2; D not resolved. V lost 3 bases, J lost 4 bases, and 18 bases lay in between. The CDR3 runs 16 residues. Germline assignment: CDR1 MNHEY and CDR2 SVGEGT. CDR3 sequence reads: CASSYWRELHFYGYTF. The CDR3 DNA is TGTGCCAGCAGTTATTGGAGGGAGCTTCACTTCTATGGCTACACCTTC.

The V call is TRBV29-1, the J call TRBJ1-3; D is undetermined. The CDR3 runs 14 residues. V shed 2 bases and J shed 3 bases, with 11 bases lying between them. From germline, CDR1 is SQVTM and CDR2 ANQGSEA. CDR3 amino acids: CSVESGGLGNTIYF. The CDR3 DNA reads TGCAGCGTTGAAAGTGGTGGGCTTGGAAACACCATATATTTT. The full variable domain, with the rest looked up from reference TRBV29-1 and TRBJ1-3, is SAVISQKPSRDICQRGTSLTIQCQVDSQVTMMFWYRQQPGQSLTLIATANQGSEATYESGFVIDKFPISRPNLTFSTLTVSNMSPEDSSIYLCSVESGGLGNTIYFGEGSWLTVV.

The gene calls are TRBV6-2 or TRBV6-3 and TRBJ2-5; 7 bases align to TRBD1. The germline V gene has CDR1 MNHEY and CDR2 SVGEGT. V dropped 0 bases and J dropped 1; count of bases not matched to a gene: 2. This CDR3 has 15 residues. The CDR3 protein is CASSYSTGSQETQYF. Here the CDR3 DNA reads TGTGCCAGCAGTTACTCGACAGGGAGCCAAGAGACCCAGTACTTC.

The chain combines TRBV21-1 with TRBJ2-1; TRBD2 is taken as the D call from the table, unchecked against the DNA. TRBV21-1 represents a pseudogene. The CDR3 totals 14 residues. CDR3 residues: CAGQASGPYNEQFF. The DNA for the CDR3 is TGTGCCGGCCAAGCTAGCGGTCCCTACAATGAGCAGTTCTTC.

The chain is built from TRBV2 and TRBJ1-1, with 10 bases lining up with TRBD1. Trimming removed 3 bases from V and 4 bases from J; junction bases left unmatched: 8. The length of the CDR3 is 16 residues. Germline assignment: CDR1 SNHLY and CDR2 FYNNEI. DNA for the CDR3: TGTGCCAGCAGTGATGGGACAGGGGCCGGTAGCACTGAAGCTTTCTTT. This codes for CASSDGTGAGSTEAFF.

CDR3 DNA sequence: TGTGCCAGCAGCGCGGGACTAGCGGGCTACAATGAGCAGTTCTTC. Protein product: CASSAGLAGYNEQFF. The V gene is TRBV5-6, the J gene TRBJ2-1, with TRBD2 matching 12 bases. Germline V CDR1 and CDR2: SGHDT, YYEEEE. This CDR3 is 15 amino acids long. With 4 bases clipped from V and 3 bases from J, the junction kept 2 bases outside the gene matches.

As concerns this clonotype: An end of the junction does not agree with germline; a read error may underlie this. The genes are TRBV7-8 and TRBJ2-1; weak D call: TRBD2 (7 bases). The CDR3 is 14 residues long. Germline V gene sequence: CDR1 SGHVS, CDR2 FQNEAQ. The CDR3: CDSRAGASYNEQFF. CDR3 bases: TGTGACAGCAGGGCGGGGGCCTCCTACAATGAGCAGTTCTTC.

This clonotype was counted a few times. This chain connects TRBV7-2 to TRBJ1-2, with TRBD1 matching over 11 bases. V was clipped by 6 bases and J by 8 bases; unmatched bases: 8. CDR3 length equals 14 residues. CDR1 is SGHTA and CDR2 is FQGNSA in the germline V gene. The CDR3 bases are TGTGCCAGCAGATCGGACAGGGGGCGGGTAGGCTACACCTTC. It yields the protein CASRSDRGRVGYTF.

The V gene is TRBV7-9, the J gene TRBJ1-1, with TRBD1 as a possible D gene (5 bases). Deletions cut 3 bases from V and 6 bases from J, with 11 bases between. Germline CDR1 and CDR2: SEHNR and FQNEAQ (reference sequence). The CDR3 totals 13 residues. CDR3 sequence reads: CASSLEGKAEAFF. CDR3 nucleotides: TGTGCCAGCAGCTTGGAGGGGAAGGCTGAAGCTTTCTTT.

The gene calls are TRBV18 and TRBJ2-1, with TRBD2 matching 14 bases. With V trimmed by 2 bases and J by 8 bases, 5 bases remained unmatched. Looked up from germline, CDR1 is KGHSH and CDR2 is LQKENI. The CDR3 spans 16 residues. The CDR3 reads CASSPGTSGSWDEQFF. CDR3 DNA: TGTGCCAGCTCACCAGGGACTAGCGGGAGTTGGGATGAGCAGTTCTTC.

The gene calls are TRBV10-3 and TRBJ2-7; tentatively, D is TRBD2 (6 bases). V lost 4 bases and J lost 0, with 13 bases in between. Germline V gene data show CDR1 as ENHRY and CDR2 as SYGVKD. This CDR3 has 15 amino acids. The CDR3 loop is CAISGGGRNSYEQYF. The CDR3 region has the DNA TGTGCCATCAGTGGAGGAGGGCGAAACTCCTACGAGCAGTACTTC.

V is TRBV7-3 and J is TRBJ2-6; possible D gene TRBD2, 6 bases. In germline, CDR1 is SGHTA, CDR2 FQGTGA. This CDR3 is built from 17 residues. Trimming removed 4 bases from V and 0 bases from J, with 13 bases in between. CDR3 loop: CASSSTGTGSGANVLTF. The CDR3 DNA reads as TGTGCCAGCAGCTCCACGGGGACTGGCTCTGGGGCCAACGTCCTGACTTTC.

The rearrangement links TRBV7-2 to TRBJ2-1; tentatively, D is TRBD1 (5 bases). V lost 8 bases, J lost 9 bases, and 20 bases lay in between. CDR1 is SGHTA, CDR2 FQGNSA, per germline. This CDR3 has 14 residues. The CDR3 reads CASETTPQVSEQFF. In DNA, the CDR3 is TGTGCCAGCGAAACTACCCCACAGGTTAGTGAGCAGTTCTTC.

The sample holds many counts of this clonotype. The rearrangement joins TRBV6-5 to TRBJ1-5, with D maybe TRBD1 (6 bases). Germline V lookup: CDR1 MNHEY, CDR2 SVGAGI. Trimming left V 2 bases short and J 2 bases short, with 10 bases between. The CDR3 contains 15 residues. As DNA, the CDR3 is TGTGCCAGCAGTTACCGCAGGGGAGGCAATCAGCCCCAGCATTTT. This codes for CASSYRRGGNQPQHF.